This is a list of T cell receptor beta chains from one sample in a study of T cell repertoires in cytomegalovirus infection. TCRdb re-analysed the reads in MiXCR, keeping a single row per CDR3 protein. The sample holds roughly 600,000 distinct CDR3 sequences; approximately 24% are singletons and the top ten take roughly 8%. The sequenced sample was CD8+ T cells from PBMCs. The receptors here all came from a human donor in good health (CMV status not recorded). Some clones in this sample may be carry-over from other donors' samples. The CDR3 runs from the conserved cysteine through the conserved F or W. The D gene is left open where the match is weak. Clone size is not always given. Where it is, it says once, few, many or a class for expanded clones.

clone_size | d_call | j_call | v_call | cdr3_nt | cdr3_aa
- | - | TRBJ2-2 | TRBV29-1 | TGCAGCGTTGAACGGCAGAACACCGGGGAGCTGTTTTTT | CSVERQNTGELFF
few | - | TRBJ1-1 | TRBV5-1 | TGCGCCAGCAGCTTCTCCGCCGACAGGCCGAACACTGAAGCTTTCTTT | CASSFSADRPNTEAFF
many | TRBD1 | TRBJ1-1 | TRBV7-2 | TGTGCCAGCAGCTTATTCGGACAGGGGGCGAGAACTGAAGCTTTCTTT | CASSLFGQGARTEAFF
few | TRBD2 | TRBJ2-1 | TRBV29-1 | TGCAGCTCTGGGGAGGGCGTACACAATGAGCAGTTCTTC | CSSGEGVHNEQFF
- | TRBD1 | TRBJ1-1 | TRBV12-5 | TGTGCTAGTGGTTTGTCTACGGGACAGGGTTGGTACACTGAAGCTTTCTTT | CASGLSTGQGWYTEAFF
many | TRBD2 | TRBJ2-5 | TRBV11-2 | TGTGCCAGCAGCTTAGGAAAAGCGGGGGTTATCCAAGAGACCCAGTACTTC | CASSLGKAGVIQETQYF
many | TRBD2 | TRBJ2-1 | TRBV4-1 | TGCGCCAGCAGCCAAGATAGCGGGAGCTTCCAGTTCTTC | CASSQDSGSFQFF
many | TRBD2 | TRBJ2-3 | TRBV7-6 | TGTGCCAGCAGCGCCCGCGCGGGGGGGAGCACAGATACGCAGTATTTT | CASSARAGGSTDTQYF
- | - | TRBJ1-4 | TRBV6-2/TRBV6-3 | TGTGCCAGCAGTTCCGTTTACGTCAGGAGCCGACATGATAATGAAAAACTGTTTTTT | CASSSVYVRSRHDNEKLFF
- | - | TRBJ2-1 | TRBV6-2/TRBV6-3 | TGTGCCAGCAGTTACCCCCCGGCAGAAAATGAGCAGTTCTTC | CASSYPPAENEQFF
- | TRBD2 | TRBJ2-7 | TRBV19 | TGTGCCAGCCGAGAACTAGCGGGGGGCCCCCACGAGCAGTACTTC | CASRELAGGPHEQYF
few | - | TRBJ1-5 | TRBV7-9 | TGTGCCAGCAGCTTGGGGGGGGCTTATCAGCCCCAGCATTTT | CASSLGGAYQPQHF
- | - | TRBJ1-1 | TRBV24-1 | TGTGCCACCAGGGACACTATGAACACTGAAGCTTTCTTT | CATRDTMNTEAFF
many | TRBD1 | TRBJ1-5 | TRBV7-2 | TGTGCCAGCAGCTCAGACAGGGGAGGCAATCAGCCCCAGCATTTT | CASSSDRGGNQPQHF
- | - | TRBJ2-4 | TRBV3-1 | TGTGCCAGCAGCCAATCCGGGCCACAAGCCAGAAACATTCAGTACTTC | CASSQSGPQARNIQYF
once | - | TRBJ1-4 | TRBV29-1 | TGCAGCGGGACAGACAATGAAAAACTGTTTTTT | CSGTDNEKLFF
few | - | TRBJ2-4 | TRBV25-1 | TGTGCCAGCAGTGAGAAAAACATTCAGTACTTC | CASSEKNIQYF
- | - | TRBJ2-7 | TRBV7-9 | TGTGCCAGCAGCCAAAGGGCGGATCCTTCCCGAGGCTACGAGCAGTACTTC | CASSQRADPSRGYEQYF
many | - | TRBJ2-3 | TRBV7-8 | TGTGCCAGCAGCTTAGCGGTCACGGACAGACGGGTAGATACGCAGTATTTT | CASSLAVTDRRVDTQYF
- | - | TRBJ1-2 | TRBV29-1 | TGCAGCGTTGTTGTTACAGGAAACTATGGCTACACCTTC | CSVVVTGNYGYTF
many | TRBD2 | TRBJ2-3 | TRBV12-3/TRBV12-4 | TGTGCCAGCAGTAGACTAGCGGGGGCGGTCTTCACAGATACGCAGTATTTT | CASSRLAGAVFTDTQYF
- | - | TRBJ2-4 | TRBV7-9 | TGTGCCAGCAGCTTAGCCCTAAAAAACATTCAGTACTTC | CASSLALKNIQYF
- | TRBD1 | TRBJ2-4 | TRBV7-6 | TGTGCCAGCAGCGCAGGACAGGGTAGGGAGCATAACAAAAACATTCAGTACTTC | CASSAGQGREHNKNIQYF
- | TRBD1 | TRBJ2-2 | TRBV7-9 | TGTGCCAGCAGCTTACCCGGGGACAGGGGGGACACCGGGGAGCTGTTTTTT | CASSLPGDRGDTGELFF
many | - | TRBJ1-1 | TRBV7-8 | TGTGCCAGCAGCTTAGATGGGGGAATGGGCGCTGAAGCTTTCTTT | CASSLDGGMGAEAFF
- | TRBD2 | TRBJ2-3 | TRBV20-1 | TGCAGTGCTAGAGATCCGGGCGGGGGACGAGATACGCAGTATTTT | CSARDPGGGRDTQYF
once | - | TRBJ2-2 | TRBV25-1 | TGTGCCAGCAGTGAGGCAGGGCTCGCGAACACCGGGGAGCTGTTTTTT | CASSEAGLANTGELFF
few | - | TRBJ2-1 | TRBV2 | TGTGCCAGCAGTGATCAGGTCTACAATGAGCAGTTCTTC | CASSDQVYNEQFF
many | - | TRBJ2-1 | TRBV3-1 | TGTGCCAGCAGCCAAAGGACGAGCTCCTACAATGAGCAGTTCTTC | CASSQRTSSYNEQFF
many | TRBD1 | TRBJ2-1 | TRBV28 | TGTGCCAGCAGTTTATCCAGGGGGACATCCTACAATGAGCAGTTCTTC | CASSLSRGTSYNEQFF
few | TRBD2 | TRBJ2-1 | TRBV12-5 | TGTGCTAGTGGTCCGGGAGTAGAGCGGGGGGCCGCCTACAATGAGCAGTTCTTC | CASGPGVERGAAYNEQFF
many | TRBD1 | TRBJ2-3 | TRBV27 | TGTGCCAGCAGTTTATCGGGACAGGGGGTCCGACAAATAAGGGATACGCAGTATTTT | CASSLSGQGVRQIRDTQYF
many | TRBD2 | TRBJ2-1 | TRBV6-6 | TGTGCCAGCAGTTACCGTGCTAGCGGGGTTTACAATGAGCAGTTCTTC | CASSYRASGVYNEQFF
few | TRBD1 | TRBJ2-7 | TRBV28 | TGTGCCAGCTGTCTGGAACAGGGGGCTTACGAGCAGTACTTC | CASCLEQGAYEQYF
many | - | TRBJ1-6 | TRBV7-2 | TGTGCCAGCAGCTCTCGCGAGAGCTCCTATAATTCACCCCTCCACTTT | CASSSRESSYNSPLHF
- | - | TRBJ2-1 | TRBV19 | TGTGCCAGTATACCAGGAGGGACCAGCTCCTACAATGAGCAGTTCTTC | CASIPGGTSSYNEQFF
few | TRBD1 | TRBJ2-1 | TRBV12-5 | TGTGCTAGTGTCCCCGGGACAGTCTACAATGAGCAGTTCTTC | CASVPGTVYNEQFF
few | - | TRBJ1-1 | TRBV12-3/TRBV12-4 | TGTGCCAGCACTCTAATGGGCGGCGGGAACACTGAAGCTTTCTTT | CASTLMGGGNTEAFF